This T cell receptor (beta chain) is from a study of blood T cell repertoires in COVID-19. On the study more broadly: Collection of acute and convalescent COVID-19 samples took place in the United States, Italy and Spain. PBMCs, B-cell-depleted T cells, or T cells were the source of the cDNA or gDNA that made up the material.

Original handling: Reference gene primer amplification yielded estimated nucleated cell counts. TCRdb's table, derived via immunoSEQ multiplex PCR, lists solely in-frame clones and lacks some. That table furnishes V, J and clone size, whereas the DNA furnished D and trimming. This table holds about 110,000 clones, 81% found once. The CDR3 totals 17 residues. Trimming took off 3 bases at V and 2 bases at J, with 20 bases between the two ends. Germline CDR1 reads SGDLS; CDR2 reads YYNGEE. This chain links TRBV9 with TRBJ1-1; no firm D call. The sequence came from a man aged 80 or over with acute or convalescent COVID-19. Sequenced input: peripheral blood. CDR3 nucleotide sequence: TGTGCCAGCAGCGACAGCCTATCCGCCGGCTTAAACACTGAAGCTTTCTTT. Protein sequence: CASSDSLSAGLNTEAFF.